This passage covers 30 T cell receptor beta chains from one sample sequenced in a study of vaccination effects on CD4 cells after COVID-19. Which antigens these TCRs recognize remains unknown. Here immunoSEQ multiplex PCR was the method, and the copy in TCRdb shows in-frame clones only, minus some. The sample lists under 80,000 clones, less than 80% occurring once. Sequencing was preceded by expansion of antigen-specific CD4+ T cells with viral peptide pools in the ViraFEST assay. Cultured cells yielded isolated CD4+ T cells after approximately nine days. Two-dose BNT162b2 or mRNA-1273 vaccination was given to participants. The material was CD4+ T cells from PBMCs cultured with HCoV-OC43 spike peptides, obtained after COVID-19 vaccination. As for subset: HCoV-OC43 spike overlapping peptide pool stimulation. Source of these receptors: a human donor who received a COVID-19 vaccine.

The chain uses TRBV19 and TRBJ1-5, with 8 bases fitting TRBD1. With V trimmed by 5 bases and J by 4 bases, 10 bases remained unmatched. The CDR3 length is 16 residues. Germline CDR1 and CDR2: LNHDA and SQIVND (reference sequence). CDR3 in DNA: TGTGCCAGTAGTCTCCCGACAGGGGTCTTAAATCAGCCCCAGCATTTT. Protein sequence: CASSLPTGVLNQPQHF.

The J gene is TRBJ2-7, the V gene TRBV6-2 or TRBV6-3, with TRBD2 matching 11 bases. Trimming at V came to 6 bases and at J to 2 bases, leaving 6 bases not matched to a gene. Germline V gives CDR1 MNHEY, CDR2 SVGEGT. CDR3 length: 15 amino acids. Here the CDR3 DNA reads TGTGCCAGCAGCCCAACTAGCGGGGGACCCTACGAGCAGTACGTC. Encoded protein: CASSPTSGGPYEQYV.

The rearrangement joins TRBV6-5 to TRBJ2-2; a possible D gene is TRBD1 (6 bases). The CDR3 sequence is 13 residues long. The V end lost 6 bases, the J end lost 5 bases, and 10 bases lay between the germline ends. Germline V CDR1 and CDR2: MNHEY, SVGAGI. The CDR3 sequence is CASSPQGTGELFF. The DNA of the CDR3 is TGTGCCAGCAGCCCACAGGGAACCGGGGAGCTGTTTTTT.

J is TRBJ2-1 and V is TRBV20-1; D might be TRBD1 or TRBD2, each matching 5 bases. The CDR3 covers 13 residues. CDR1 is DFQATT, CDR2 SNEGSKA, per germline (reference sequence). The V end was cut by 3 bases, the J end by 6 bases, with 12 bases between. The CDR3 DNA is TGCAGTGCTAGTCTGGGGACCTTCAATGAGCAGTTCTTC. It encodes CSASLGTFNEQFF.

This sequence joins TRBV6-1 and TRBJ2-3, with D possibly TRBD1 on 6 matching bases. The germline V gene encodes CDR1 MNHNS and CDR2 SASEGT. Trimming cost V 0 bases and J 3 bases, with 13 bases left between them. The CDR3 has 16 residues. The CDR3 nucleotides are TGTGCCAGCAGTGAAGCCGGGACACGGACGACAGATACGCAGTATTTT. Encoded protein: CASSEAGTRTTDTQYF.

CDR3 in DNA: TGTGCCAGCAGACAGGGAATTGGTGGCTACACCTTC. Residues: CASRQGIGGYTF. V gene TRBV6-5 combines with J gene TRBJ1-2, with a possible D match to TRBD1 (6 bases). The V end was cut by 6 bases, the J end by 7 bases, with 12 bases between. CDR3 length: 12 amino acids. Germline assignment: CDR1 MNHEY and CDR2 SVGAGI.

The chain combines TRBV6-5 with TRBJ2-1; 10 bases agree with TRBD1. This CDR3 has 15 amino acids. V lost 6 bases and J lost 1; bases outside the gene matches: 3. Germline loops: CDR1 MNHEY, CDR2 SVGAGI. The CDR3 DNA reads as TGTGCCAGCAGCGGGACAGGGGCATCCTACAATGAGCAGTTCTTC. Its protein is CASSGTGASYNEQFF.

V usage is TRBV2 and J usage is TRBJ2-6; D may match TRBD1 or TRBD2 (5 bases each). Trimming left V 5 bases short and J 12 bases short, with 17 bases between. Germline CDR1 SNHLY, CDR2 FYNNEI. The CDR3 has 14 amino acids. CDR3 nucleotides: TGTGCCAGCAGTCCGGGACGGCCTCTAATCGTCCTGACTTTC. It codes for CASSPGRPLIVLTF.

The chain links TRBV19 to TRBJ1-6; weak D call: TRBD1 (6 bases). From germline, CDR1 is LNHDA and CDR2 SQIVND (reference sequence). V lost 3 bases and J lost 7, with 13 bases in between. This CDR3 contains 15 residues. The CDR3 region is CASSIYTGTNSPLHF. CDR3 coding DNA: TGTGCCAGTAGTATCTATACAGGGACAAATTCACCCCTCCACTTT.

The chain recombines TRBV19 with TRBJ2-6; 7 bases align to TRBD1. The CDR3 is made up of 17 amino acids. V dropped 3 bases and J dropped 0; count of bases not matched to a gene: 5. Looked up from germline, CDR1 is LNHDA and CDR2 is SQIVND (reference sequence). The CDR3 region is CASSMRTGRSGANVLTF. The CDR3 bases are TGTGCCAGTAGTATGAGGACAGGTCGCTCTGGGGCCAACGTCCTGACTTTC.

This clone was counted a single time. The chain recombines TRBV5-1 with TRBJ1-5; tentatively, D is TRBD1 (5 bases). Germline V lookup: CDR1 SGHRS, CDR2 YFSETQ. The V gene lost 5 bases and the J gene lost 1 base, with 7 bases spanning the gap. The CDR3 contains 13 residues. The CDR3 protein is CASSWDSNQPQHF. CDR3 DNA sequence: TGCGCCAGCAGTTGGGACAGCAATCAGCCCCAGCATTTT. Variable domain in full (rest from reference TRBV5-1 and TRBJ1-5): KAGVTQTPRYLIKTRGQQVTLSCSPISGHRSVSWYQQTPGQGLQFLFEYFSETQRNKGNFPGRFSGRQFSNSRSEMNVSTLELGDSALYLCASSWDSNQPQHFGDGTRLSIL.

CDR3 sequence reads: CASSLEGVWTPKESVEQYV. The CDR3 nucleotides are TGTGCCAGCAGCTTAGAGGGTGTTTGGACACCGAAGGAGTCAGTCGAGCAGTACGTC. This chain uses TRBV7-8 with TRBJ2-7, with D possibly being TRBD1 (5 bases). CDR1 is SGHVS and CDR2 is FQNEAQ in the germline V gene. V dropped 1 base and J dropped 6 bases, with 28 bases sitting between them. The CDR3 length is 19 residues.

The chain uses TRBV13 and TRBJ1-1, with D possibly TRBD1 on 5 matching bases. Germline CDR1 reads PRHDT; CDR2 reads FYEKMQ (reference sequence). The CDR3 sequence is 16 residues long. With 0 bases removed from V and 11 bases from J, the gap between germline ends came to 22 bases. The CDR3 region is CASSLGVGPGRGIAFF. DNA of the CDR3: TGTGCCAGCAGCTTAGGTGTCGGGCCTGGAAGGGGAATTGCTTTCTTT.

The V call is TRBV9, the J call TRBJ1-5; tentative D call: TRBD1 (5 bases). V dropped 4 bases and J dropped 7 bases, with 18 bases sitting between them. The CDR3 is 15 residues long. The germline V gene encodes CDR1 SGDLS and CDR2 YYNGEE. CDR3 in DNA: TGTGCCAGCAGCCCGGAGACAGACCCCAGGCAGCCCCAGCATTTT. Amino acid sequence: CASSPETDPRQPQHF.

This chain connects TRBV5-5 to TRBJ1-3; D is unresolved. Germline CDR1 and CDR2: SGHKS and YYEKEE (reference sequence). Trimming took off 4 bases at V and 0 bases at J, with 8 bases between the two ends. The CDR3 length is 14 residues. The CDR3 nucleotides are TGTGCCAGCAGCCTGGCGGCCTCTGGAAACACCATATATTTT. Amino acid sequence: CASSLAASGNTIYF. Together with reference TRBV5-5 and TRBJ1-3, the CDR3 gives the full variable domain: DAGVTQSPTHLIKTRGQQVTLRCSPISGHKSVSWYQQVLGQGPQFIFQYYEKEERGRGNFPDRFSARQFPNYSSELNVNALLLGDSALYLCASSLAASGNTIYFGEGSWLTVV.

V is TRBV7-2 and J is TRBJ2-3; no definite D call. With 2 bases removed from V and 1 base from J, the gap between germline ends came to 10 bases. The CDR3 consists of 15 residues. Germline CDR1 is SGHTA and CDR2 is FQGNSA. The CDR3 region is CASSLPHVGTDTQYF. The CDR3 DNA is TGTGCCAGCAGCTTACCGCACGTAGGCACAGATACGCAGTATTTT.

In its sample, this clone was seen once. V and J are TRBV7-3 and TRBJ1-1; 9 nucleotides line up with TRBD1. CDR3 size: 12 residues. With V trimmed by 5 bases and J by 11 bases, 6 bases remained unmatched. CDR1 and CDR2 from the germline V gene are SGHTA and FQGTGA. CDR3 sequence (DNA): TGTGCCAGCAGCGCGGACAGGGGAGCGGCTTTCTTT. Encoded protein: CASSADRGAAFF.

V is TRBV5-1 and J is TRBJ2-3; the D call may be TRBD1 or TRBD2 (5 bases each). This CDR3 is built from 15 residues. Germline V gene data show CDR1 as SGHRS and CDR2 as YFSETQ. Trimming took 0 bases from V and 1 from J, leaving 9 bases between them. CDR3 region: CASSLDWGRTDTQYF. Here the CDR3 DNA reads TGCGCCAGCAGCTTGGATTGGGGACGCACAGATACGCAGTATTTT.

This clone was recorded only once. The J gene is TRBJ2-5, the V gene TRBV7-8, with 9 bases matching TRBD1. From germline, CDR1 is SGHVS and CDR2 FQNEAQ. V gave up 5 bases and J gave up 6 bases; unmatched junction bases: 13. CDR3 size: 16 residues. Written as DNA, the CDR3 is TGTGCCAGCAGCCCTTCCGGGACAGGGTTTGGTCAGACCCAGTACTTC. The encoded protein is CASSPSGTGFGQTQYF.

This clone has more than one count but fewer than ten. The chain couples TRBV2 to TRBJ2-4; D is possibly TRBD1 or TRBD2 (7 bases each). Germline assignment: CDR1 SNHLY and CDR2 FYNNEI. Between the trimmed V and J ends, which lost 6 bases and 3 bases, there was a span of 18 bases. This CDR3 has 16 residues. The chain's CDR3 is CASSPRPGGDKNIQYF. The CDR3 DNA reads TGTGCCAGCAGCCCTCGGCCAGGGGGGGACAAAAACATTCAGTACTTC.

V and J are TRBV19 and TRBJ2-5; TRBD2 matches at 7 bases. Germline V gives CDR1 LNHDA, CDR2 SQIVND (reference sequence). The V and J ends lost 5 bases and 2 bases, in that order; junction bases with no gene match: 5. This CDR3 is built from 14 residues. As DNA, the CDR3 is TGTGCCAGTAGTCGACGGCGGGGGCAAGAGACCCAGTACTTC. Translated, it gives CASSRRRGQETQYF.

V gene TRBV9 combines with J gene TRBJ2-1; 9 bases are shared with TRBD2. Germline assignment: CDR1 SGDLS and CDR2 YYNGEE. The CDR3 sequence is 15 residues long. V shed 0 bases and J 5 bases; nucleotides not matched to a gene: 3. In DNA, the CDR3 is TGTGCCAGCAGCGTAGCGGCGGGGGGGGACAATGAGCAGTTCTTC. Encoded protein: CASSVAAGGDNEQFF.

This CDR3 reads CASSGGAGAFF. The CDR3 DNA reads TGTGCCAGCAGTGGGGGGGCCGGAGCTTTCTTT. The V call is TRBV28, the J call TRBJ1-1; TRBD1 might be the D (6 bases). Trimming stripped 5 bases from V and 10 bases from J, with 11 bases between. The CDR3 length is 11 residues. The germline gives CDR1 MDHEN, CDR2 SYDVKM.

For the CDR3, the DNA is TGTGCCAGCAGTGAAAAAGGACAGGCGGGGGATACGCAGTATTTT. Protein: CASSEKGQAGDTQYF. The J gene is TRBJ2-3, the V gene TRBV25-1, with D possibly being TRBD1 (7 bases). Germline assignment: CDR1 MGHDK and CDR2 SYGVNS. The CDR3 is 15 amino acids. The germline V and J ends were trimmed by 2 bases and 6 bases, with 15 bases remaining between them.

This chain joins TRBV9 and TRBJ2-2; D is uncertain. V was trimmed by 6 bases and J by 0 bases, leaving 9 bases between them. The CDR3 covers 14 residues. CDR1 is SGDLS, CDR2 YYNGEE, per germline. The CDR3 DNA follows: TGTGCCAGCAAAGGGCTAGCGAACACCGGGGAGCTGTTTTTT. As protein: CASKGLANTGELFF.

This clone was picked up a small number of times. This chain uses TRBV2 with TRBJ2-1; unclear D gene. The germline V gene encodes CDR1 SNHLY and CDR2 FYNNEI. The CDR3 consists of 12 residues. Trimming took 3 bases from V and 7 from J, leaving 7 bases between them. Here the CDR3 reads CASSDGRNEQFF. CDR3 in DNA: TGTGCCAGCAGTGACGGTAGGAATGAGCAGTTCTTC.

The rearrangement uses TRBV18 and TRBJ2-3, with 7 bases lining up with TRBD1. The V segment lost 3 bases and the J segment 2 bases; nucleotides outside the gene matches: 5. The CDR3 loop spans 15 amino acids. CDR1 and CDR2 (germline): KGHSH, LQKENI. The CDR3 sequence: CASSPVGTDTDTQYF. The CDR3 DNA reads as TGTGCCAGCTCACCCGTGGGGACAGACACAGATACGCAGTATTTT.

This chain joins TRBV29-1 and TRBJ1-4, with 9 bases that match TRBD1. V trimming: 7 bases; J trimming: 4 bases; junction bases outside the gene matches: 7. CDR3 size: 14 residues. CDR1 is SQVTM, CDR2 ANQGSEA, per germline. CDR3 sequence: CSAVPTGGNEKLFF. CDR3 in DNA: TGCAGCGCGGTGCCGACAGGGGGTAATGAAAAACTGTTTTTT. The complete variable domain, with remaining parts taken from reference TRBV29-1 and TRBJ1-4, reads SAVISQKPSRDICQRGTSLTIQCQVDSQVTMMFWYRQQPGQSLTLIATANQGSEATYESGFVIDKFPISRPNLTFSTLTVSNMSPEDSSIYLCSAVPTGGNEKLFFGSGTQLSVL.

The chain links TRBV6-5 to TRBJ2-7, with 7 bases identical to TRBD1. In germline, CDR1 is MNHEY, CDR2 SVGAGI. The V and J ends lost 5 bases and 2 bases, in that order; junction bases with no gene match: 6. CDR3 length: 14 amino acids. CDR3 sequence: CASSRGQAPYEQYV. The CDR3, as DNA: TGTGCCAGCAGTCGAGGACAGGCCCCCTACGAGCAGTACGTC.

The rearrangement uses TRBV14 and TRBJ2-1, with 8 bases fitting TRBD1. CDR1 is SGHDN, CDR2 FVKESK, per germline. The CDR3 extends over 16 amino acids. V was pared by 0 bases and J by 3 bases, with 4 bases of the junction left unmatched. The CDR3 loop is CASSQDRGQNYNEQFF. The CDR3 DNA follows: TGTGCCAGCAGCCAAGACAGGGGGCAGAACTACAATGAGCAGTTCTTC.